This record covers a single TCR beta chain. This entry is derived from a study of blood T cell repertoires in COVID-19. Study context: The study drew acute and convalescent COVID-19 samples from the United States, Italy and Spain. Sources were T cells, B-cell-depleted T cells, or PBMCs; the material itself was cDNA or gDNA.

Methods used by the authors: Reference gene primer amplification yielded estimated nucleated cell counts. Sequencing used immunoSEQ multiplex PCR; TCRdb keeps in-frame clones, though not all of them. The DNA gave D and trimming, while V, J and clone size come from that table. The sample consists of approximately 76,000 clones, roughly four fifths of them appearing once. Trimming cost V 1 base and J 5 bases, with 9 bases left between them. Germline V gene lookup returns CDR1 SEHNR and CDR2 FQNEAQ (reference sequence). There are 14 residues in the CDR3. The sequenced sample was peripheral blood. The chain is built from TRBV7-9 and TRBJ1-5; D unclear. The source is an older woman with acute or convalescent COVID-19. CDR3: CASSLGPGDQPQHF. DNA of the CDR3: TGTGCCAGCAGCTTAGGTCCGGGTGATCAGCCCCAGCATTTT.